A single sample is the source of the 31 T cell receptor beta chains below, sequenced in a study of blood T cells in healthy people across ages. Then a second PCR, running roughly 7 to 11 cycles, was carried out with a sample-barcoded 5' primer and a J-beta primer mix. TCRdb used MiXCR to reprocess the 5' RACE reads, holding one entry per CDR3 protein. The table shows about 1.4 million distinct CDR3 sequences, with roughly 60% occurring only once. The sequenced sample was blood. The receptors were sampled from a man aged 18 to 30 in good health.

This clonotype was seen only a few times. The chain couples TRBV13 to TRBJ2-7; weak D call: TRBD2 (6 bases). The CDR3 runs 16 residues. The V end was cut by 0 bases, the J end by 1 base, with 13 bases between. From germline, CDR1 is PRHDT and CDR2 FYEKMQ (reference sequence). CDR3 sequence reads: CASSLGQSGSSYEQYF. CDR3 nucleotides: TGTGCCAGCAGCTTAGGGCAGAGCGGGTCTTCCTACGAGCAGTACTTC.

This chain joins TRBV19 and TRBJ2-7, with 8 bases identical to TRBD2. TRBJ2-4 matches the DNA end more closely, so the J call is doubtful. Germline V CDR1 and CDR2: LNHDA, SQIVND (reference sequence). The CDR3 has 14 amino acids. This CDR3 is CASSPSTSVNIQYF. DNA of the CDR3: TGTGCCAGTAGTCCCTCGACTAGCGTAAACATTCAGTACTTC.

This clonotype was seen a handful of times. This chain links TRBV29-1 with TRBJ2-1, with 7 bases matching TRBD2. V was clipped by 3 bases and J by 2 bases; unmatched bases: 10. Germline V gene data show CDR1 as SQVTM and CDR2 as ANQGSEA. The length of the CDR3 is 16 residues. In nucleotides, the CDR3 is TGCAGCGTTGATACCCCATGGAGCGGGGCCTACAATGAGCAGTTCTTC. It translates to CSVDTPWSGAYNEQFF.

The J gene is TRBJ2-4, the V gene TRBV6-5; 7 nucleotides line up with TRBD1. V shed 4 bases, J shed 6 bases, and the junction held 6 bases outside the gene matches. Per germline, CDR1 MNHEY and CDR2 SVGAGI. The CDR3 contains 14 residues. The CDR3 nucleotides are TGTGCCAGCAGTTCCGGGACAGACCTAAACATTCAGTACTTC. Encoded protein: CASSSGTDLNIQYF.

This sequence joins TRBV12-3 or TRBV12-4 and TRBJ1-5; perhaps TRBD1 as D (6 bases). The CDR3 runs 13 residues. The V gene lost 8 bases and the J gene lost 6 bases, with 14 bases spanning the gap. The chain's CDR3 is CASGRQVLQPQHF. In nucleotides, the CDR3 is TGTGCCAGCGGTAGACAGGTCCTTCAGCCCCAGCATTTT.

This rearrangement joins TRBV3-1 to TRBJ1-5, with TRBD1 matching over 7 bases. The J segment lost 2 bases and the V segment lost 1 base, leaving 8 bases of the junction unmatched. CDR1 is LGHDT, CDR2 YNNKEL, per germline (reference sequence). This CDR3 has 17 residues. CDR3 sequence: CASSQGSGGMGNQPQHF. The CDR3 DNA reads as TGTGCCAGCAGCCAAGGTTCAGGGGGAATGGGCAATCAGCCCCAGCATTTT.

This clonotype has a count of ten or more. The chain is built from TRBV6-6 and TRBJ2-5, with TRBD2 matching 10 bases. This CDR3 has 16 residues. The J segment lost 2 bases and the V segment lost 6 bases, leaving 9 bases of the junction unmatched. The germline gives CDR1 MNHNY, CDR2 SVGAGI (reference sequence). The CDR3 sequence is CASSQPSGGLQETQYF. CDR3 bases: TGTGCCAGCAGCCAGCCTAGCGGGGGACTACAAGAGACCCAGTACTTC.

V and J are TRBV3-1 and TRBJ2-1; TRBD2 agrees at 8 bases. J lost 7 bases, V lost 4 bases, and 15 bases had no gene match. The germline gives CDR1 LGHDT, CDR2 YNNKEL (reference sequence). This CDR3 region has 17 residues. CDR3 amino acids: CASSRPNTGGRGNEQFF. The CDR3 DNA follows: TGTGCCAGCAGCCGACCGAATACGGGAGGGCGGGGGAATGAGCAGTTCTTC.

The genes are TRBV25-1 and TRBJ2-7; D may be TRBD1 (5 bases). The CDR3 spans 13 residues. CDR1 and CDR2 from the germline V gene are MGHDK and SYGVNS. V was shortened by 7 bases and J by 2 bases, with 12 bases between the two germline ends. The CDR3 loop reads CASIREVPYEQYF. Written as DNA, the CDR3 is TGTGCCAGCATCAGGGAAGTTCCCTACGAGCAGTACTTC.

V gene TRBV5-6 combines with J gene TRBJ1-5; possible D gene TRBD1, 6 bases. Deletions cut 0 bases from V and 10 bases from J, with 17 bases between. The CDR3 is 15 residues long. Germline CDR1 is SGHDT and CDR2 is YYEEEE. The chain's CDR3 is CASSLGQDLYGPQHF. The CDR3 DNA is TGTGCCAGCAGCTTGGGACAGGACCTTTATGGACCCCAGCATTTT.

The count of this clonotype is one. The V call is TRBV2, the J call TRBJ1-5; 7 nucleotides match TRBD1. Germline V gives CDR1 SNHLY, CDR2 FYNNEI. The CDR3 is 15 amino acids. V lost 6 bases to trimming and J lost 9 bases; unmatched junction nucleotides: 14. CDR3 coding DNA: TGTGCCAGCAGCAGCCCGACAGGGTCAATATGGCCCCAGCATTTT. Translating gives CASSSPTGSIWPQHF.

V and J are TRBV5-1 and TRBJ2-1; TRBD2 matches 7 bases. The germline gives CDR1 SGHRS, CDR2 YFSETQ. The CDR3 totals 15 residues. The V segment lost 4 bases and the J segment 8 bases; nucleotides outside the gene matches: 12. CDR3 in amino acids: CASSHAGGTPDEQFF. In DNA form, the CDR3 reads TGCGCCAGCAGCCACGCCGGGGGGACCCCGGATGAGCAGTTCTTC.

The chain is built from TRBV7-9 and TRBJ1-2; 7 nucleotides align to TRBD1. The V gene end was trimmed by 4 bases and the J gene end by 4 bases; junction bases not matched to a gene: 6. This CDR3 contains 14 residues. Germline CDR1 is SEHNR and CDR2 is FQNEAQ (reference sequence). The chain's CDR3 is CASSSDDRAYGYTF. CDR3 in DNA: TGTGCCAGCAGCTCCGATGACAGGGCCTATGGCTACACCTTC.

V gene TRBV4-2 combines with J gene TRBJ2-1, with D perhaps TRBD2 (5 bases). Germline V gene lookup returns CDR1 LGHNA and CDR2 YNFKEQ. The length of the CDR3 is 14 residues. The germline V and J ends were trimmed by 4 bases and 5 bases, with 12 bases remaining between them. This CDR3 is CASSRLREHNEQFF. The CDR3 region has the DNA TGTGCCAGCAGCCGACTTAGGGAGCACAATGAGCAGTTCTTC.

J is TRBJ1-4 and V is TRBV25-1, with no clear D. Germline CDR1 is MGHDK and CDR2 is SYGVNS. This CDR3 is built from 14 residues. With 4 bases removed from V and 4 bases from J, the gap between germline ends came to 10 bases. CDR3 protein: CASSGEQRNEKLFF. CDR3 DNA: TGTGCCAGCAGTGGGGAACAGCGTAATGAAAAACTGTTTTTT.

There are a few counts of this clonotype. The J gene is TRBJ1-6, the V gene TRBV4-1, with D perhaps matching TRBD1 (5 bases). This CDR3 comprises 13 residues. Germline V gene data show CDR1 as MGHRA and CDR2 as YSYEKL. The V end lost 8 bases, the J end lost 4 bases, and 9 bases lay between the germline ends. For the CDR3, the DNA is TGCGCCAGCGGGACGGGATATAATTCACCCCTCCACTTT. Translating gives CASGTGYNSPLHF.

CDR3 residues: CASSETAKGETQYF. CDR3 DNA sequence: TGCGCCAGCAGTGAGACAGCTAAGGGGGAGACCCAGTACTTC. The chain recombines TRBV10-1 with TRBJ2-7, with D maybe TRBD1 (5 bases). The DNA end is more similar to TRBJ2-5, so the J call may be wrong. CDR3 length: 14 residues. Looked up from germline, CDR1 is WNHNN and CDR2 is SYGVQD (reference sequence).

This chain links TRBV9 with TRBJ2-1; 15 nucleotides line up with TRBD2. Germline V gives CDR1 SGDLS, CDR2 YYNGEE. The length of the CDR3 is 19 residues. The ends lost 0 bases at V and 4 bases at J; junction bases unmatched: 8. CDR3 sequence: CASSVAGLAGGPSYNEQFF. The CDR3 DNA is TGTGCCAGCAGCGTAGCAGGACTAGCGGGGGGGCCGAGTTACAATGAGCAGTTCTTC.

This chain connects TRBV6-5 to TRBJ2-1; D is undetermined. V dropped 4 bases and J dropped 4 bases, with 20 bases sitting between them. The length of the CDR3 is 17 residues. Germline CDR1 reads MNHEY; CDR2 reads SVGAGI. CDR3 residues: CASSSTMGNSRYNEQFF. CDR3 sequence (DNA): TGTGCCAGCAGTTCGACCATGGGTAATTCGAGATACAATGAGCAGTTCTTC.

Only a few counts were recorded for this clonotype. V usage is TRBV12-5 and J usage is TRBJ2-3; TRBD2 aligns across 13 bases. CDR1 and CDR2 (germline): LGHNT, FRNRAP. The V gene end was trimmed by 0 bases and the J gene end by 3 bases; junction bases not matched to a gene: 3. The CDR3 runs 17 residues. Written as DNA, the CDR3 is TGTGCTAGTGGTTTGGTTTTGACTAGCGGGAGGACAGATACGCAGTATTTT. It yields the protein CASGLVLTSGRTDTQYF.

The chain has TRBV14 and TRBJ2-1, with 10 bases matching TRBD2. Germline V lookup: CDR1 SGHDN, CDR2 FVKESK. This CDR3 spans 14 amino acids. J gave up 15 bases and V 1 base, and 9 bases lay outside the gene matches. The CDR3 sequence: CASSQVLSSGRRFF. Here the CDR3 DNA reads TGTGCCAGCAGCCAAGTACTATCTAGCGGGAGAAGGTTCTTC.

There are a few counts of this clonotype. CDR3 region: CASSIGLAGGPKETQYF. DNA for the CDR3: TGTGCCAGCAGTATCGGACTAGCGGGGGGGCCGAAAGAGACCCAGTACTTC. The rearrangement links TRBV12-3 or TRBV12-4 to TRBJ2-5; 15 positions agree with TRBD2. The CDR3 sequence is 17 residues long. The trim removed 5 bases at V and 3 bases at J, leaving 7 bases unmatched.

In DNA, the CDR3 is TGTGCCACCAGCAGAGATCGAGCAGGGGGGAACACCGGGGAGCTGTTTTTT. The encoded protein is CATSRDRAGGNTGELFF. V and J are TRBV15 and TRBJ2-2; TRBD1 matches 7 bases. The trim removed 0 bases at V and 1 base at J, leaving 5 bases unmatched. The CDR3 loop spans 17 amino acids. CDR1 and CDR2 from the germline V gene are LNHNV and YYDKDF (reference sequence). The whole variable domain, remainder taken from reference TRBV15 and TRBJ2-2, is DAMVIQNPRYQVTQFGKPVTLSCSQTLNHNVMYWYQQKSSQAPKLLFHYYDKDFNNEADTPDNFQSRRPNTSFCFLDIRSPGLGDTAMYLCATSRDRAGGNTGELFFGEGSRLTVL.

This clonotype occurred many times. V usage is TRBV29-1 and J usage is TRBJ1-2, with no clear D. V was clipped by 2 bases and J by 3 bases, with 16 bases between them. The CDR3 sequence is 15 residues long. Germline lookup yields CDR1 SQVTM and CDR2 ANQGSEA. CDR3: CSVETVRPSYYGYTF. The CDR3 nucleotides are TGCAGCGTTGAAACTGTCAGGCCCAGCTACTATGGCTACACCTTC.

The chain joins TRBV5-1 to TRBJ2-1, with D possibly being TRBD1 or TRBD2 (5 bases each). The germline CDR1 and CDR2 sequences are SGHRS and YFSETQ. This CDR3 has 15 residues. Deletions cut 7 bases from V and 10 bases from J, with 24 bases between. The CDR3 DNA reads as TGCGCCAGCGGAGCCCACGGGGACGCCTCCTACGAGCAGTTCTTC. It encodes CASGAHGDASYEQFF.

This sequence joins TRBV5-4 and TRBJ1-2; TRBD1 agrees at 7 bases. V lost 0 bases and J lost 0; bases outside the gene matches: 2. This CDR3 region has 15 residues. Germline CDR1 SGHNT, CDR2 YYREEE (reference sequence). CDR3 in DNA: TGTGCCAGCAGCTTGGATGGGACAGCTAACTATGGCTACACCTTC. Its protein is CASSLDGTANYGYTF. Drawing the rest from reference TRBV5-4 and TRBJ1-2, the complete variable domain is ETGVTQSPTHLIKTRGQQVTLRCSSQSGHNTVSWYQQALGQGPQFIFQYYREEENGRGNFPPRFSGLQFPNYSSELNVNALELDDSALYLCASSLDGTANYGYTFGSGTRLTVV.

Many counts were recorded for this clonotype. The chain has TRBV15 and TRBJ2-6, with D hard to call. Germline CDR1 is LNHNV and CDR2 is YYDKDF (reference sequence). Trimming shortened V by 7 bases and J by 0 bases, and 4 bases separated the two germline ends. The CDR3 consists of 13 residues. The CDR3 nucleotides read TGTGCCACCACTAGCTCTGGGGCCAACGTCCTGACTTTC. This sequence encodes CATTSSGANVLTF.

The chain's CDR3 is CASSLEGVSYEQYF. Here the CDR3 DNA reads TGTGCCAGCAGTTTAGAGGGGGTCTCCTACGAGCAGTACTTC. This chain links TRBV28 with TRBJ2-7; TRBD1 might be the D (6 bases). V was cut by 2 bases and J by 0 bases, with 8 bases left in between. The CDR3 has 14 amino acids. Germline CDR1 and CDR2: MDHEN and SYDVKM.

The chain has TRBV3-1 and TRBJ2-7; tentatively, D is TRBD2 (6 bases). Germline V gives CDR1 LGHDT, CDR2 YNNKEL (reference sequence). Trimming removed 8 bases from V and 7 bases from J, with 24 bases in between. The CDR3 contains 15 residues. The CDR3 sequence is CASAGGEYRLEEQYF. The CDR3 region has the DNA TGTGCCAGCGCCGGGGGTGAATACAGGCTTGAAGAGCAGTACTTC.

This clonotype was seen only a few times. The chain is built from TRBV27 and TRBJ2-5, with 11 bases that match TRBD2. In germline, CDR1 is MNHEY, CDR2 SMNVEV (reference sequence). The V segment lost 7 bases and the J segment 4 bases; nucleotides outside the gene matches: 8. The CDR3 is 15 amino acids. CDR3 DNA: TGTGCCAGCACCCCCGGAACTAGCGGGAGAGAGACCCAGTACTTC. As protein: CASTPGTSGRETQYF.

This chain uses TRBV2 with TRBJ2-7; D unclear. The germline V gene has CDR1 SNHLY and CDR2 FYNNEI. Trimming cost V 1 base and J 5 bases, with 12 bases left between them. There are 14 residues in the CDR3. CDR3 coding DNA: TGTGCCAGCAGTGAAGATAAGGGTGTAGACGAGCAGTACTTC. It translates to CASSEDKGVDEQYF. Complete variable domain (other parts from reference TRBV2 and TRBJ2-7): EPEVTQTPSHQVTQMGQEVILRCVPISNHLYFYWYRQILGQKVEFLVSFYNNEISEKSEIFDDQFSVERPDGSNFTLKIRSTKLEDSAMYFCASSEDKGVDEQYFGPGTRLTVT.